This entry describes one TCR beta chain. Per the original methods: Researchers report that nucleated cell counts were estimated from reference gene primer amplification. Generated by immunoSEQ multiplex PCR, the TCRdb table keeps only in-frame clones and is missing some. The V and J calls and clone size are taken from that table; D and trimming were inferred from the DNA. The sample holds roughly 280,000 clones, around 86% seen once. The sample comes from a study of blood T cell repertoires in COVID-19. Study background: Material from acute and convalescent COVID-19 was sourced from the United States, Italy and Spain.

Material: peripheral blood. The receptor was isolated from a woman between 55 and 75 years old with COVID-19, enrolled during active disease.

The CDR3 nucleotides read TGTGCCAGCTCACCACGGGCCGGTCCCCAAGAGACCCAGTACTTC. This translates into CASSPRAGPQETQYF. The rearrangement uses TRBV18 and TRBJ2-5, with unresolved D. CDR3 length: 15 residues. V was shortened by 1 base and J by 1 base, with 10 bases between the two germline ends. Germline V lookup: CDR1 KGHSH, CDR2 LQKENI.